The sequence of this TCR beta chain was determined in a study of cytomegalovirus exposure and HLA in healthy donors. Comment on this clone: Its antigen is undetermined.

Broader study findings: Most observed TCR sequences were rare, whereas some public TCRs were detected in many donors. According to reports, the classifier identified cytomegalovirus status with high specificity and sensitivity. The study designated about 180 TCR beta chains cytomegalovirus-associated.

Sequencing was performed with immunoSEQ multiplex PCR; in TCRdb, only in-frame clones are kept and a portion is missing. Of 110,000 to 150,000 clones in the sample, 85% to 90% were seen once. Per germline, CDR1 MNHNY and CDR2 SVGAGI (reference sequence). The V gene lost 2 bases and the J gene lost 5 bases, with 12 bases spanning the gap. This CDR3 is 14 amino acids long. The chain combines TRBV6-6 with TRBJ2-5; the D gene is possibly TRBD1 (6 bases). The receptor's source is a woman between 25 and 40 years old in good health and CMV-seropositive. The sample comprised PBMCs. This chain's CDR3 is CASSYMGAGETQYF. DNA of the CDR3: TGTGCCAGCAGTTACATGGGGGCTGGGGAGACCCAGTACTTC.